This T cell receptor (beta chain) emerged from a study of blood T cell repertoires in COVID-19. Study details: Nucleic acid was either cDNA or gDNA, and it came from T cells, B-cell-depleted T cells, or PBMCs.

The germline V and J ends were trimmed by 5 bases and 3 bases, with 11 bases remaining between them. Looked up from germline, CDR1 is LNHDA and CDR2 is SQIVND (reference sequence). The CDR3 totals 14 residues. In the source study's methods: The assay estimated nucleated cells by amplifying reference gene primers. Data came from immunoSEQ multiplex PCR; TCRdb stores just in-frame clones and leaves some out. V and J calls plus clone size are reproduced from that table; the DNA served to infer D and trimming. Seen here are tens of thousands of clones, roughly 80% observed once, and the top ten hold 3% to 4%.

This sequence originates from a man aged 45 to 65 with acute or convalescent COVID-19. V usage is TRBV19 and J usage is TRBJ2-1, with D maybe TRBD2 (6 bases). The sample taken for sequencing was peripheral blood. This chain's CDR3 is CASSDAGSYNEQFF. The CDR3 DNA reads TGTGCCAGTAGTGATGCCGGGAGCTACAATGAGCAGTTCTTC. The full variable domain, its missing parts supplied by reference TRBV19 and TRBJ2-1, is DGGITQSPKYLFRKEGQNVTLSCEQNLNHDAMYWYRQDPGQGLRLIYYSQIVNDFQKGDIAEGYSVSREKKESFPLTVTSAQKNPTAFYLCASSDAGSYNEQFFGPGTRLTVL.